A single sample is the source of the 31 T cell receptor beta chains below, sequenced in a study of blood T cell repertoires in COVID-19. Libraries were prepared by immunoSEQ multiplex PCR; TCRdb keeps only in-frame clonotypes and omits some of them. The table records about 220,000 clones, roughly 90% of them present only once. Input material: PBMCs or T cells enriched from blood (not recorded which). The receptors were gathered from a man between 25 and 39 years old who had been exposed to COVID-19.

The CDR3 reads CASSQEGRTDTQYF. The CDR3 coding sequence is TGTGCCAGCAGCCAAGAGGGGAGGACAGATACGCAGTATTTT. J is TRBJ2-3 and V is TRBV3-1 (or the pseudogene TRBV3-2); a weak D match, TRBD2 (6 bases). The germline V and J ends were trimmed by 0 bases and 3 bases, with 7 bases remaining between them. The V gene's germline CDR1 is LGHDT and CDR2 YNNKEL (reference sequence). This CDR3 is built from 14 residues.

This clone came up a few times. V and J are TRBV6-2 or TRBV6-3 and TRBJ2-3, with 9 bases aligning to TRBD2. V lost 3 bases, J lost 4 bases, and 5 bases stayed unmatched. The germline V gene encodes CDR1 MNHEY and CDR2 SVGEGT. The CDR3 runs to 15 residues. The CDR3 reads CASSYSGGGADTQYF. As DNA, the CDR3 is TGTGCCAGCAGTTATAGCGGGGGAGGGGCAGATACGCAGTATTTT.

This sequence joins TRBV19 and TRBJ1-2, with 10 bases aligning to TRBD1. CDR3 length: 16 amino acids. With V trimmed by 6 bases and J by 0 bases, 7 bases remained unmatched. Germline V gene data show CDR1 as LNHDA and CDR2 as SQIVND (reference sequence). The CDR3 spells CASSPRDRGTNYGYTF. For the CDR3, the DNA is TGTGCCAGTAGCCCCCGGGACAGGGGAACTAACTATGGCTACACCTTC.

The chain uses TRBV4-3 and TRBJ1-5; D gene uncertain. The V end was cut by 0 bases, the J end by 6 bases, with 9 bases between. CDR3 size: 14 residues. The V gene's germline CDR1 is LGHNA and CDR2 YSLEER. The CDR3 region is CASSQDLRGQPQHF. The CDR3 nucleotides are TGCGCCAGCAGCCAAGATCTTCGGGGTCAGCCCCAGCATTTT.

V gene TRBV5-1 combines with J gene TRBJ2-5; the match to TRBD1 covers 7 bases. CDR3 length equals 15 residues. The germline V gene encodes CDR1 SGHRS and CDR2 YFSETQ. The ends lost 0 bases at V and 3 bases at J; junction bases unmatched: 5. CDR3 region: CASSLEGAREETQYF. The CDR3 bases are TGCGCCAGCAGCTTGGAGGGGGCGCGTGAAGAGACCCAGTACTTC.

In its sample, this clone was seen a few times. For the CDR3, the DNA is TGTGCCAGCAGCGAAGCTTCACCGGGGTCCTATGGCTACACCTTC. Amino acids: CASSEASPGSYGYTF. The chain employs TRBV7-9 and TRBJ1-2, with D unresolved. Germline-derived CDR1 and CDR2 are SEHNR and FQNEAQ (reference sequence). V lost 5 bases, J lost 4 bases, and 17 bases lay in between. This CDR3 contains 15 residues.

Here the CDR3 reads CASSLGLAGGREQFF. CDR3 coding DNA: TGTGCCAGCAGCTTAGGACTAGCGGGGGGGCGCGAGCAGTTCTTC. This chain uses TRBV11-3 with TRBJ2-1, with 14 positions matching TRBD2. V dropped 1 base and J dropped 10; count of bases not matched to a gene: 3. This CDR3 is 15 amino acids long. Germline lookup yields CDR1 SGHNT and CDR2 YENEEA.

This clone was counted a single time. The chain is built from TRBV14 and TRBJ2-2; D uncertain. V was trimmed by 4 bases and J by 1 base, leaving 10 bases between them. The CDR3 loop spans 15 amino acids. CDR1 is SGHDN, CDR2 FVKESK, per germline. The CDR3: CASSLYPKNTGELFF. The CDR3 bases are TGTGCCAGCAGCCTCTACCCGAAGAACACCGGGGAGCTGTTTTTT. Filled out from reference TRBV14 and TRBJ2-2, the complete variable domain reads EAGVTQFPSHSVIEKGQTVTLRCDPISGHDNLYWYRRVMGKEIKFLLHFVKESKQDESGMPNNRFLAERTGGTYSTLKVQPAELEDSGVYFCASSLYPKNTGELFFGEGSRLTVL.

This clone was observed a handful of times. The CDR3 bases are TGCGCCAGCAGCACAACCGGGACAGTTACCCAAGAGACCCAGTACTTC. Its translation is CASSTTGTVTQETQYF. V is TRBV5-1 and J is TRBJ2-5; the match to TRBD1 covers 7 bases. CDR3 length: 16 residues. The germline gives CDR1 SGHRS, CDR2 YFSETQ. The junction had 10 bases not matched to a gene; V was cut back by 4 bases and J by 1 base.

The V and J genes are TRBV18 and TRBJ2-7, with 10 bases matching TRBD1. Trimming took 3 bases from V and 3 from J; bases not matched to a gene: 8. This CDR3 has 16 residues. The germline V gene has CDR1 KGHSH and CDR2 LQKENI. CDR3 protein: CASSPEEGTGVYEQYF. Written as DNA, the CDR3 is TGTGCCAGCTCACCGGAAGAGGGGACAGGGGTCTACGAGCAGTACTTC. The entire variable domain, with the rest obtained from reference TRBV18 and TRBJ2-7, is as follows: NAGVMQNPRHLVRRRGQEARLRCSPMKGHSHVYWYRQLPEEGLKFMVYLQKENIIDESGMPKERFSAEFPKEGPSILRIQQVVRGDSAAYFCASSPEEGTGVYEQYFGPGTRLTVT.

The chain uses TRBV29-1 and TRBJ1-2; perhaps TRBD1 as D (6 bases). The CDR3 has 15 amino acids. Germline CDR1 is SQVTM and CDR2 is ANQGSEA. Trimming shortened V by 3 bases and J by 5 bases, and 19 bases separated the two germline ends. CDR3 sequence reads: CSVDPSTGEGYGYTF. The CDR3 region has the DNA TGCAGCGTTGACCCATCGACAGGAGAGGGTTATGGCTACACCTTC.

The chain joins TRBV9 to TRBJ2-3; 8 bases match TRBD1. The germline CDR1 and CDR2 sequences are SGDLS and YYNGEE. The ends lost 4 bases at V and 2 bases at J; junction bases unmatched: 9. The CDR3 totals 16 residues. In nucleotides, the CDR3 is TGTGCCAGCAGCTCGTCTGGACAGGGTACCACAGATACGCAGTATTTT. Translated, it gives CASSSSGQGTTDTQYF.

The V call is TRBV2, the J call TRBJ2-7; D gene uncertain. The CDR3 length is 12 residues. Germline V gene lookup returns CDR1 SNHLY and CDR2 FYNNEI. The V and J ends lost 7 bases and 3 bases respectively, with 10 bases between them. The CDR3 spells CASKTELYEQYF. For the CDR3, the DNA is TGTGCCAGCAAAACAGAGCTCTACGAGCAGTACTTC.

The chain carries TRBV20-1 and TRBJ2-3; TRBD2 might be the D (7 bases). In germline, CDR1 is DFQATT, CDR2 SNEGSKA (reference sequence). The length of the CDR3 is 11 residues. V was cut by 6 bases and J by 4 bases, with 8 bases left in between. Written as DNA, the CDR3 is TGCAGTGCGCGGGGGCCAGATACGCAGTATTTT. This codes for CSARGPDTQYF.

The chain joins TRBV7-8 to TRBJ1-1; D gene uncertain. Trimming took off 1 base at V and 1 base at J, with 10 bases between the two ends. Per the germline V gene, CDR1 is SGHVS and CDR2 is FQNEAQ. This CDR3 spans 15 amino acids. The CDR3 region is CASSLGRVSNTEAFF. In nucleotides, the CDR3 is TGTGCCAGCAGCTTAGGGAGGGTTTCGAACACTGAAGCTTTCTTT.

This chain links TRBV29-1 with TRBJ1-3; D uncertain. Trimming cost V 1 base and J 0 bases, with 10 bases left between them. Germline V CDR1 and CDR2: SQVTM, ANQGSEA. The CDR3 length is 15 residues. The CDR3, as DNA: TGCAGCGTTGAAGGGGAGGGTGGCTCTGGAAACACCATATATTTT. Translating it yields CSVEGEGGSGNTIYF.

The rearrangement joins TRBV4-1 to TRBJ1-4; 12 positions match TRBD1. The CDR3 spans 19 residues. V shed 3 bases, J shed 0 bases, and the junction held 8 bases outside the gene matches. Germline values: CDR1 MGHRA, CDR2 YSYEKL. Here the CDR3 reads CASSHSRDRGLPTNEKLFF. In DNA form, the CDR3 reads TGCGCCAGCAGCCACTCAAGGGACAGGGGGCTCCCAACTAATGAAAAACTGTTTTTT.

V gene TRBV5-5 combines with J gene TRBJ2-3; unclear D gene. The V and J ends lost 0 bases and 3 bases respectively, with 11 bases between them. The CDR3 extends over 15 amino acids. Per germline, CDR1 SGHKS and CDR2 YYEKEE (reference sequence). The CDR3 sequence is CASSLARVGTDTQYF. The CDR3 DNA sequence: TGTGCCAGCAGCTTGGCCCGGGTTGGGACAGATACGCAGTATTTT.

The CDR3, as DNA: TGCAGTGCTAGTAGGGGGGGCGTAGAGACCCAGTACTTC. Translation gives CSASRGGVETQYF. The rearrangement uses TRBV20-1 and TRBJ2-5, with a possible D match to TRBD2 (7 bases). Trimming cost V 3 bases and J 4 bases, with 12 bases left between them. The CDR3 extends over 13 amino acids. Germline V gives CDR1 DFQATT, CDR2 SNEGSKA (reference sequence).

V usage is TRBV6-5 and J usage is TRBJ2-2; D not resolved. The CDR3 sequence is 14 residues long. V was clipped by 3 bases and J by 1 base, with 6 bases between them. CDR1 is MNHEY and CDR2 is SVGAGI in the germline V gene. CDR3 loop: CASSYSGNTGELFF. The CDR3 DNA reads TGTGCCAGCAGTTATTCAGGGAACACCGGGGAGCTGTTTTTT.

The chain couples TRBV7-9 to TRBJ1-2, with D possibly being TRBD1 (6 bases). Per the germline V gene, CDR1 is SEHNR and CDR2 is FQNEAQ (reference sequence). This CDR3 spans 15 amino acids. V was clipped by 4 bases and J by 5 bases, with 17 bases between them. The CDR3 nucleotides are TGTGCCAGCAGCTCAAACAGGGCGCCGGCTTATGGCTACACCTTC. This translates into CASSSNRAPAYGYTF.

The rearrangement links TRBV30 to TRBJ2-3; D might be TRBD1 (6 bases). The germline V gene encodes CDR1 GTSNPN and CDR2 SVGIG (reference sequence). There are 14 residues in the CDR3. Deletions cut 0 bases from V and 0 bases from J, with 7 bases between. The CDR3 spells CAWSVQGSTDTQYF. Written as DNA, the CDR3 is TGTGCCTGGAGTGTACAGGGCAGCACAGATACGCAGTATTTT.

This chain links TRBV5-6 with TRBJ1-5, with a weak D call TRBD1 (6 bases). The CDR3 extends over 14 amino acids. Trimming pared 4 bases from V and 6 bases from J, leaving 14 bases between. Per the germline V gene, CDR1 is SGHDT and CDR2 is YYEEEE. CDR3 DNA: TGTGCCAGCAGCCCCGGGGGGGGCGGTCAGCCCCAGCATTTT. Its protein product is CASSPGGGGQPQHF.

The V and J genes are TRBV6-5 and TRBJ1-1; D gene uncertain. Per the germline V gene, CDR1 is MNHEY and CDR2 is SVGAGI. V was clipped by 4 bases and J by 1 base, with 7 bases between them. This CDR3 is built from 13 residues. The CDR3 DNA follows: TGTGCCAGCAGTTTAACAGCGAACACTGAAGCTTTCTTT. Amino acids: CASSLTANTEAFF.

CDR3 amino acids: CASSQAGSFAKNSPLHF. DNA of the CDR3: TGTGCCAGCAGCCAAGCGGGGTCGTTCGCAAAAAATTCACCCCTCCACTTT. This chain connects TRBV3-1 (or the pseudogene TRBV3-2) to TRBJ1-6; D gene ambiguous. Germline-derived CDR1 and CDR2 are LGHDT and YNNKEL (reference sequence). This CDR3 has 17 amino acids. V was trimmed by 1 base and J by 7 bases, leaving 17 bases between them.

The V gene is TRBV7-9, the J gene TRBJ1-6; D gene unclear. The ends were cut back, 6 bases at V and 9 bases at J, with 18 bases in the middle. CDR3 length equals 15 residues. CDR1 and CDR2 (germline): SEHNR, FQNEAQ (reference sequence). The DNA for the CDR3 is TGTGCCAGCAGACCCTCTGGGCAGCCGCCTTCACCCCTCCACTTT. Protein product: CASRPSGQPPSPLHF.

The chain couples TRBV7-9 to TRBJ2-5; 16 bases are shared with TRBD2. The junction had 8 bases not matched to a gene; V was cut back by 5 bases and J by 5 bases. Germline CDR1 and CDR2: SEHNR and FQNEAQ (reference sequence). The CDR3 totals 17 residues. CDR3 residues: CASSPGTSGRVDETQYF. DNA for the CDR3: TGTGCCAGCAGCCCTGGGACTAGCGGGAGGGTTGATGAGACCCAGTACTTC.

The CDR3 DNA reads TGTGCCAGCAGCTCTTACGGGGGGGCTACCGGGGAGCTGTTTTTT. The encoded protein is CASSSYGGATGELFF. The V and J genes are TRBV11-2 and TRBJ2-2, with 8 positions matching TRBD2. V lost 4 bases and J lost 5; bases outside the gene matches: 6. The CDR3 spans 15 residues. CDR1 SGHAT and CDR2 FQNNGV come from the germline V gene.

The chain recombines TRBV29-1 with TRBJ2-2, with 8 bases matching TRBD2. With V trimmed by 8 bases and J by 4 bases, 15 bases remained unmatched. The CDR3 covers 16 residues. Germline V lookup: CDR1 SQVTM, CDR2 ANQGSEA. CDR3 DNA: TGCAGCTCAACTGGCGGGCGGGGGGCCACCACCGGGGAGCTGTTTTTT. Protein sequence: CSSTGGRGATTGELFF.

This clone occurred a few times. The DNA for the CDR3 is TGTGCCAGCAGTTTATCAGGATCACCCCTCCACTTT. Translated, it gives CASSLSGSPLHF. This chain connects TRBV28 to TRBJ1-6; unclear D gene. CDR3 length equals 12 residues. The ends were cut back, 1 base at V and 10 bases at J, with 5 bases in the middle. The germline gives CDR1 MDHEN, CDR2 SYDVKM. Full variable domain (remainder filled in from reference TRBV28 and TRBJ1-6): DVKVTQSSRYLVKRTGEKVFLECVQDMDHENMFWYRQDPGLGLRLIYFSYDVKMKEKGDIPEGYSVSREKKERFSLILESASTNQTSMYLCASSLSGSPLHFGNGTRLTVT.

The chain combines TRBV4-3 with TRBJ2-3; 8 bases are a match to TRBD2. There are 17 residues in the CDR3. Trimming at V came to 4 bases and at J to 4 bases, leaving 13 bases not matched to a gene. Germline V gene sequence: CDR1 LGHNA, CDR2 YSLEER. The CDR3 DNA is TGCGCCAGCAGCCCCAAAGCGGGGGTCTTTGCCGCAGATACGCAGTATTTT. Its translation: CASSPKAGVFAADTQYF.